This is a list of T cell receptor beta chains from one sample in a study of PD-1 blockade in classical Hodgkin lymphoma. TCRdb's copy holds only in-frame clones and misses some; the assay was immunoSEQ multiplex PCR. The table lists more than 140,000 clones, approximately 72% of them singletons. Specimen: peripheral blood mononuclear cells (PBMCs), collected before the second cycle of nivolumab. The origin of the receptors is a human donor with classical Hodgkin lymphoma. Each CDR3 is given with its conserved first and last residue. D genes are given only for firm matches. Size values are once, few and many counts, or a class for expanded clones, and some rows have none.

v_call	clone_size	d_call	j_call	cdr3_aa	cdr3_nt
TRBV5-1	-	TRBD1	TRBJ2-4	CASSLVRGRAKNIQYF	TGCGCCAGCAGCTTGGTCAGGGGGAGAGCCAAAAACATTCAGTACTTC
TRBV19	-	-	TRBJ2-2	CASSMDLSNGAGELFF	TGTGCCAGTAGTATGGACCTCTCGAATGGGGCCGGGGAGCTGTTTTTT
TRBV7-9	-	TRBD2	TRBJ2-3	CASSMGLAGADTQYF	TGTGCCAGCAGCATGGGACTAGCGGGCGCAGATACGCAGTATTTT
TRBV18	-	-	TRBJ1-2	CASSPNQTPGAYGYTF	TGTGCCAGCTCACCCAACCAGACCCCCGGGGCTTATGGCTACACCTTC
TRBV7-9	-	-	TRBJ2-7	CASSFWLATHEQYF	TGTGCCAGCAGCTTCTGGCTAGCCACCCACGAGCAGTACTTC
TRBV19	-	TRBD2	TRBJ2-2	CASQREFRINTGELFF	TGTGCCAGTCAGCGGGAGTTCCGGATTAACACCGGGGAGCTGTTTTTT
TRBV7-9	-	TRBD2	TRBJ2-1	CASSFRREGRKSYNEQFF	TGTGCCAGCAGCTTCCGGCGGGAGGGCAGGAAATCCTACAATGAGCAGTTCTTC
TRBV4-2	-	-	TRBJ2-7	CASSHPGSYEQYF	TGTGCCAGCAGCCATCCAGGTTCCTACGAGCAGTACTTC
TRBV6-6	few	-	TRBJ1-2	CASSYSHGQGSYGYTF	TGTGCCAGCAGTTACTCACACGGTCAGGGGAGCTATGGCTACACCTTC
TRBV6-5	few	-	TRBJ1-5	CASSRWVAQPQHF	TGTGCCAGCAGTCGCTGGGTGGCACAGCCCCAGCATTTT
TRBV11-3	-	TRBD1	TRBJ2-1	CASSLEQGAHNEQFF	TGTGCCAGCAGCTTAGAGCAGGGGGCCCACAATGAGCAGTTCTTC
TRBV5-6	-	TRBD2	TRBJ2-3	CASSISAGGDTDTQYF	TGTGCCAGCAGCATCTCAGCGGGAGGGGACACAGATACGCAGTATTTT
TRBV11-3	-	-	TRBJ1-1	CASSPTGSTEAFF	TGTGCCAGCAGCCCAACAGGGAGCACTGAAGCTTTCTTT
TRBV7-3	-	TRBD2	TRBJ2-1	CASSLPRGGTRTTEQFF	TGTGCCAGCAGCTTACCACGGGGCGGGACTAGGACCACTGAGCAGTTCTTC
TRBV10-1	-	-	TRBJ1-5	CATPRGIYSNQPQHF	TGCGCCACCCCCCGCGGGATATATAGCAATCAGCCCCAGCATTTT
TRBV6-6	-	-	TRBJ1-1	CAISGAHEAFF	TGTGCCATCAGTGGGGCGCATGAAGCTTTCTTT
TRBV7-2	-	-	TRBJ1-2	CASSLAYGYGYTF	TGTGCCAGCAGCTTAGCATACGGCTATGGCTACACCTTC
TRBV11-3	-	-	TRBJ1-6	CASSSGRYNSPLHF	TGTGCCAGCAGCTCCGGACGGTATAATTCACCCCTCCACTTT
TRBV20-1	-	-	TRBJ2-5	CSARGGAQYF	TGCAGTGCTAGAGGGGGGGCCCAGTACTTC
TRBV5-1	-	-	TRBJ2-3	CASSLERATTDTQYF	TGCGCTAGCAGCTTGGAAAGGGCCACCACAGATACGCAGTATTTT
TRBV19	once	TRBD1	TRBJ2-7	CASSMIRGQGAYEQYF	TGTGCCAGTAGTATGATTCGGGGACAGGGGGCCTACGAGCAGTACTTC
TRBV7-3	-	-	TRBJ2-7	CASSLTNTYEQYF	TGTGCCAGCAGCTTAACGAACACCTACGAGCAGTACTTC
TRBV18	-	TRBD2	TRBJ2-3	CASSPPSSGGTDTQYF	TGTGCCAGCTCACCACCGTCCAGCGGGGGCACAGATACGCAGTATTTT
TRBV7-9	-	-	TRBJ2-3	CASSLTGTDTQYF	TGTGCCAGCAGCCTGACTGGCACAGATACGCAGTATTTT